This paragraph reports one TCR beta chain. The target antigen is unknown. Trimming at V came to 10 bases and at J to 7 bases, leaving 11 bases not matched to a gene. The CDR3 sequence is 13 residues long. In germline, CDR1 is WSHSY, CDR2 SAAADI. TCRdb keeps only in-frame clones here, not all; method: immunoSEQ multiplex PCR. The sample carries just over 14,000 clones, about 90% recorded once. The entry originates in a study of PD-1 blockade in classical Hodgkin lymphoma. Regarding the study as a whole: Factors driving the repertoire differences, possibly disease activity or prior therapy, remain undefined. Reports described newly diagnosed patients as having lower baseline TCR diversity than healthy donors.

Noted time point: newly diagnosed, previously untreated cHL patient sample. PBMCs, once thawed, yielded CD8+ T cells isolated by magnetic negative selection. The authors used newly diagnosed, untreated classical Hodgkin lymphoma PBMCs as comparison. Sequenced sample: CD8+ T cells from blood. The rearrangement uses TRBV10-2 and TRBJ2-3; 7 nucleotides align to TRBD2. The TCR was taken from a human donor with classical Hodgkin lymphoma. CDR3 bases: TGCGCCACCCGGGGGGACCCCGCCTATACGCAGTATTTT. The encoded protein is CATRGDPAYTQYF.